The rows below give T cell receptor beta chains drawn from one sample of a study of tumor-infiltrating lymphocytes in primary liver carcinoma. TCRdb passed the multiplex PCR reads through MiXCR, listing each CDR3 protein once. The sample yields 100,000 to 150,000 distinct CDR3 sequences, around 60% seen once. Sequencing was done on a sample of liver tumor tissue from sampling region 3. The source of these receptors is a woman in her fifties or sixties with primary liver carcinoma and hepatitis B virus infection. The CDR3 runs from the conserved cysteine through the conserved F or W. Each record gives: clone size, D gene, V gene, J gene, CDR3 protein, CDR3 DNA. The D gene is left open where the match is weak. Only some rows state a clone size, as once, few, many or a class for expanded clones.

many,TRBD2,TRBV7-8,TRBJ2-5,CASSLRASGPEVGETQYF,TGTGCCAGCAGCTTGCGGGCTAGCGGCCCCGAGGTCGGAGAGACCCAGTACTTC
NA,NA,TRBV28,TRBJ2-1,CASSPLEVAYNEQFF,TGTGCCAGCAGTCCTCTAGAGGTCGCCTACAATGAGCAGTTCTTC
NA,NA,TRBV6-5,TRBJ2-6,CANSPVASGANVLTF,TGTGCCAACAGTCCAGTAGCCTCTGGGGCCAACGTCCTGACTTTC
NA,TRBD2,TRBV15,TRBJ2-1,CVTSRDGVAGGHDEQFF,TGTGTCACCAGCAGAGATGGTGTAGCGGGAGGGCACGATGAGCAGTTCTTC
NA,TRBD2,TRBV11-2,TRBJ2-1,CAGSSSLVAGGPNEQFF,TGTGCCGGCAGCTCAAGTCTGGTAGCGGGAGGGCCGAATGAGCAGTTCTTC
many,NA,TRBV29-1,TRBJ2-7,CSVGEGSSRHF,NA
once,NA,TRBV11-2,TRBJ1-1,CASSVTGSTEAFF,TGTGCCAGCAGCGTCACAGGGAGCACTGAAGCATTCTTT
many,TRBD1,TRBV28,TRBJ2-7,CASSFPDRAREQYF,TGTGCCAGCAGTTTTCCGGACAGGGCTCGCGAGCAGTACTTC
once,NA,TRBV28,TRBJ2-7,CVSSFPGAGRALQYF,TGTGTCAGCAGTTTCCCGGGGGCAGGGAGAGCTCTTCAGTACTTC
once,TRBD2,TRBV29-1,TRBJ2-3,CSAEDMGAGGTDTKYF,TGCAGCGCTGAAGATATGGGCGCGGGAGGCACAGATACGAAGTATTTT
many,NA,TRBV28,TRBJ1-1,CASSLSGWRAFF,TGTGCCAGCAGTTTGTCAGGGTGGCGAGCTTTCTTT
many,TRBD1,TRBV5-4,TRBJ2-1,CASSQRQGFVNEQFF,TGTGCCAGCAGCCAGAGACAGGGGTTCGTCAATGAGCAGTTCTTC
NA,NA,TRBV20-1,TRBJ2-3,CSARGGSTDTQYF,TGCAGTGCTAGAGGCGGGAGCACAGATACGCAGTATTTT
few,NA,TRBV28,TRBJ1-1,CASLSVQLNTEAFF,TGTGCCAGCCTTTCGGTACAGCTGAACACTGAAGCTTTCTTT
NA,NA,TRBV29-1,TRBJ2-1,CSVGWQSSYNEQFF,TGTAGCGTTGGATGGCAGAGCTCCTACAATGAGCAGTTCTTC
few,NA,TRBV2,TRBJ2-5,CASSEALVQGRTQYF,TGTGCCAGCAGTGAAGCGCTTGTGCAGGGAAGGACCCAGTACTTC
NA,TRBD2,TRBV11-2,TRBJ2-1,CASYLGGTGEQFF,TGTGCCAGCTACCTGGGGGGGACCGGTGAGCAGTTCTTC
NA,TRBD2,TRBV10-3,TRBJ2-1,CATSESPGTSSGNEQFF,TGTGCCACCAGTGAGTCCCCCGGGACTAGCTCCGGTAATGAGCAGTTCTTC
NA,TRBD1,TRBV28,TRBJ1-2,CAITGGGCGYTF,TGTGCCATAACAGGGGGCGGCTGTGGCTACACCTTC
NA,TRBD2,TRBV11-3,TRBJ2-5,CASSFGVAGDETHYF,TGTGCTAGCAGCTTTGGGGTAGCGGGAGATGAGACCCACTACTTC
NA,NA,TRBV6-6,TRBJ1-2,CAISYSHGTYSYTF,TGTGCCATCAGTTACTCGCACGGCACCTATAGCTACACCTTC
NA,NA,TRBV7-9,TRBJ1-1,CASSLDPGRAFF,TGTGCCAGCAGCTTAGATCCAGGAAGGGCTTTCTTT
NA,TRBD2,TRBV20-1,TRBJ2-7,CSAPPLAAYEQYF,TGCAGTGCTCCGCCGCTAGCGGCCTACGAGCAGTACTTC
NA,TRBD1,TRBV5-1,TRBJ2-1,CASSPEPCGDRGRNEQFF,TGCGCCAGCAGCCCAGAACCCTGTGGGGACAGGGGGCGCAATGAGCAGTTCTTC
NA,TRBD1,TRBV11-2,TRBJ2-5,CVNSVGTGLAQYF,TGTGTCAACAGCGTGGGGACAGGATTGGCCCAGTACTTC
many,TRBD1,TRBV13,TRBJ1-1,CASSFRQGSTEAFF,TGTGCCAGCAGCTTCCGACAGGGGAGTACTGAAGCTTTCTTT
many,NA,TRBV5-5,TRBJ1-6,CASSLIRGLNSPLHF,TGTGCCAGCAGCTTGATCAGGGGCCTTAATTCACCCCTCCACTTT
many,NA,TRBV29-1,TRBJ2-6,CSIQGVSGGANVLTF,TGCAGCATCCAAGGGGTTAGCGGTGGGGCCAACGTCCTGACTTTC
many,TRBD2,TRBV4-1,TRBJ2-1,CASSDGREGYLYNEQFF,TGCGCCAGCAGCGATGGCCGGGAGGGGTATCTCTACAATGAGCAGTTCTTC
few,NA,TRBV11-3,TRBJ2-3,CAGSLADTQYF,TGTGCCGGCAGCTTAGCGGATACGCAGTATTTC
few,NA,TRBV5-1,TRBJ2-7,CASSPEGRPVEQYF,TGCGCCAGCAGCCCGGAAGGGCGGCCTGTGGAGCAGTACTTC
few,NA,TRBV7-9,TRBJ2-2,CASSRRANTGELFF,TGTGCCAGCAGTCGTCGGGCGAACACCGGGGAGCTGTTTTTT
few,TRBD1,TRBV28,TRBJ2-7,CASSSTGTGVQTYEQYF,TGTGCCAGCAGTTCGACAGGGACAGGGGTACAAACCTACGAGCAGTACTTC
NA,NA,TRBV11-2,TRBJ2-2,CASSFQTGPNTWELFF,TGTGCCAGCAGCTTCCAGACAGGCCCTAACACCTGGGAGCTGTTTTTT
NA,TRBD2,TRBV4-1,TRBJ2-5,CASGQTLAGGRETQYF,TGCGCCAGCGGCCAAACTCTAGCGGGAGGGCGCGAGACCCAGTACTTC
NA,NA,TRBV12-3/TRBV12-4,TRBJ2-1,CASSSAEADEQFF,TGTGCCAGCAGTTCCGCCGAGGCGGATGAGCAGTTCTTC
NA,TRBD2,TRBV11-3,TRBJ2-1,CTSSHRDYSYNEQFF,TGTACCAGCAGCCACCGGGACTACTCCTACAATGAGCAGTTCTTC
NA,TRBD1,TRBV11-3,TRBJ2-7,CASNFVPTGTYEQYF,TGTGCCAGCAACTTCGTGCCGACAGGGACCTACGAGCAGTACTTC
medium-sized,NA,TRBV11-2,TRBJ2-3,CASSPDRPDTQYF,TGTGCCAGCAGCCCCGACCGTCCAGATACGCAGTATTTT
many,NA,TRBV7-8,TRBJ2-1,CASSLVIGNEQFF,TGTGCCAGCAGCTTAGTCATCGGCAATGAGCAGTTCTTC
NA,NA,TRBV19,TRBJ2-6,CVSKVSGANVLTF,TGTGTCAGTAAGGTCTCTGGGGCCAACGTCCTGACTTTC
NA,NA,TRBV11-3,TRBJ2-3,CASSLVSGEFPDKQYF,TGTGCCAGCAGCTTAGTTAGCGGAGAATTCCCAGATAAGCAGTATTTT